The source of this T cell receptor (beta chain) is a study of neurological immune-mediated disorders. TCRdb used MiXCR to reprocess the 5' RACE reads, holding one entry per CDR3 protein. Of over 20,000 distinct CDR3 sequences listed, about 9.4% are singletons. CDR3 size: 13 residues. Germline V gives CDR1 DFQATT, CDR2 SNEGSKA (reference sequence). The germline V and J ends were trimmed by 6 bases and 3 bases, with 13 bases remaining between them. The V gene is TRBV20-1, the J gene TRBJ2-3; D perhaps matches TRBD1 (5 bases). Input material: PBMCs. The receptor was isolated from a woman between 55 and 75 years old with HTLV-1-associated myelopathy (HAM/TSP). The CDR3 here is CSAKSRVTDTQYF. DNA for the CDR3: TGCAGTGCCAAGTCCAGGGTAACAGATACGCAGTATTTT.